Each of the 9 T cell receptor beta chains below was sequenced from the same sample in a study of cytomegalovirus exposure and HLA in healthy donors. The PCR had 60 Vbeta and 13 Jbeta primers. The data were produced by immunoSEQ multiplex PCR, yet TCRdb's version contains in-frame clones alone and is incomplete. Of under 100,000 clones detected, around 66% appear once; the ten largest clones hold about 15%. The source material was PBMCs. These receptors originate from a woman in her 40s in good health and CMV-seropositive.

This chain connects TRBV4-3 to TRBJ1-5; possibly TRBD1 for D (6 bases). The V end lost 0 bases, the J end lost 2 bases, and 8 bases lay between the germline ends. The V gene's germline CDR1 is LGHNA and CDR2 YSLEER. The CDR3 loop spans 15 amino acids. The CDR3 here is CASSQDSGGNQPQHF. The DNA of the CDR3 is TGCGCCAGCAGCCAAGATTCAGGGGGCAATCAGCCCCAGCATTTT.

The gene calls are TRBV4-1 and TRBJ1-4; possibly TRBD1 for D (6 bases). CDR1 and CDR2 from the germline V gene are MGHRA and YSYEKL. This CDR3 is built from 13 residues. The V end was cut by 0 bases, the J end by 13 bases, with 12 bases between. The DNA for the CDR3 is TGCGCCAGCAGCCAAGAATTGCAGGGGACACTGTTTTTT. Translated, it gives CASSQELQGTLFF.

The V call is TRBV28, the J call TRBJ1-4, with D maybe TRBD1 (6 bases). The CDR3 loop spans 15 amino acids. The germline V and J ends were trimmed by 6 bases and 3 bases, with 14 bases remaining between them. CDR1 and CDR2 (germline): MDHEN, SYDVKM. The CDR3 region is CASRSRGAANEKLFF. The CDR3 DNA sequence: TGTGCCAGCAGATCCCGGGGGGCAGCTAATGAAAAACTGTTTTTT. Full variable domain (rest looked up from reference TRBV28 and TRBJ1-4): DVKVTQSSRYLVKRTGEKVFLECVQDMDHENMFWYRQDPGLGLRLIYFSYDVKMKEKGDIPEGYSVSREKKERFSLILESASTNQTSMYLCASRSRGAANEKLFFGSGTQLSVL.

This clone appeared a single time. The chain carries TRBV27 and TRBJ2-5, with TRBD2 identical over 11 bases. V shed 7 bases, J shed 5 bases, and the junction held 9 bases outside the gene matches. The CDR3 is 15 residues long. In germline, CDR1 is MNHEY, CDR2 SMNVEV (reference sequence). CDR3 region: CASTFSGRAGETQYF. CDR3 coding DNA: TGTGCCAGCACCTTTAGCGGGAGGGCGGGGGAGACCCAGTACTTC.

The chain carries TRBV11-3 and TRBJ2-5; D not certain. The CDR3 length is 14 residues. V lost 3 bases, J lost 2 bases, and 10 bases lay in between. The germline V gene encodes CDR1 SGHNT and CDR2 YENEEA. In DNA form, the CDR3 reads TGTGCCAGCAGCTTTCGCCAGGTACAAGAGACCCAGTACTTC. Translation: CASSFRQVQETQYF.

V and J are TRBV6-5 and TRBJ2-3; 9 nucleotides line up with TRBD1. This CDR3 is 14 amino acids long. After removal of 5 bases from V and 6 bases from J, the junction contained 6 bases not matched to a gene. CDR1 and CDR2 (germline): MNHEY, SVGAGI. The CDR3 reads CASSGTGYGDTQYF. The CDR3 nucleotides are TGTGCCAGCAGTGGGACAGGGTACGGGGATACGCAGTATTTT.

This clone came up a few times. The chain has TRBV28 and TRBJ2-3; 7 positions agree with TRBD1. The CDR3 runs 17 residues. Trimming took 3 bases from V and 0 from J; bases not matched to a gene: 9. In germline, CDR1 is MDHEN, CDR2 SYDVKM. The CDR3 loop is CASSLGTGTASTDTQYF. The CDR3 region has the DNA TGTGCCAGCAGTTTGGGGACCGGGACAGCTAGCACAGATACGCAGTATTTT.

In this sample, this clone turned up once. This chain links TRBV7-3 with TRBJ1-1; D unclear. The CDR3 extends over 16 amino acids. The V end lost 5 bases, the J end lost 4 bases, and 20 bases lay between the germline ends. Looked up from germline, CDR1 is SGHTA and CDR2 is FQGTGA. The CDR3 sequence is CASSPRGSPAGTEAFF. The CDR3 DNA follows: TGTGCCAGCAGCCCAAGAGGGAGTCCTGCGGGCACTGAAGCTTTCTTT.

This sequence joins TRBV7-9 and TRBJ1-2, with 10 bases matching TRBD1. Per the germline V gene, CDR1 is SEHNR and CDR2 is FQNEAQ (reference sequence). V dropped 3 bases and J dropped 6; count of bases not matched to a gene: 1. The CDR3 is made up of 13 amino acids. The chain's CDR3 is CASSLGQGNGYTF. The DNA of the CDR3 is TGTGCCAGCAGCTTGGGACAGGGGAATGGCTACACCTTC.